The present T cell receptor (beta chain) was sequenced within a study of cytomegalovirus exposure and HLA in healthy donors. The PCR was carried out with 60 Vbeta primers and 13 Jbeta primers. Using immunoSEQ multiplex PCR, the repertoire was profiled, and TCRdb retains in-frame clones only, with some absent. The sample has fewer than 90,000 clones, around 79% seen once. This CDR3 is 18 amino acids long. The germline V gene encodes CDR1 SEHNR and CDR2 FQNEAQ (reference sequence). The V and J ends lost 1 base and 1 base respectively, with 17 bases between them. The rearrangement uses TRBV7-9 and TRBJ1-3; tentatively, D is TRBD1 (5 bases). This TCR was sampled from a woman aged 40-49 years in good health and CMV-seropositive. Input material: PBMCs. For the CDR3, the DNA is TGTGCCAGCAGCTTAGATTTGGGGGAGGACTATTCTGGAAACACCATATATTTT. Its protein is CASSLDLGEDYSGNTIYF. The full variable domain, with the rest looked up from reference TRBV7-9 and TRBJ1-3, is DTGVSQNPRHKITKRGQNVTFRCDPISEHNRLYWYRQTLGQGPEFLTYFQNEAQLEKSRLLSDRFSAERPKGSFSTLEIQRTEQGDSAMYLCASSLDLGEDYSGNTIYFGEGSWLTVV.